One T cell receptor (beta chain) is described in this entry. In the original workflow: Nucleated cell counts were estimated from reference gene primer amplification. Generated by immunoSEQ multiplex PCR, the TCRdb table keeps only in-frame clones and is missing some. That table furnishes V, J and clone size, whereas the DNA furnished D and trimming. Here the sample spans roughly 60,000 clones, approximately 86% being singletons. This record comes from a study of blood T cell repertoires in COVID-19. Study overall: COVID-19 samples collected from the United States, Italy and Spain covered acute and convalescent phases. The cDNA or gDNA used as material had been derived from T cells, B-cell-depleted T cells, or PBMCs.

V dropped 0 bases and J dropped 5; count of bases not matched to a gene: 3. The CDR3 spans 14 residues. CDR1 is SGHVS, CDR2 FQNEAQ, per germline. The sequencing input was peripheral blood. The rearrangement uses TRBV7-8 and TRBJ2-5; 7 bases map to TRBD2. The source is a human donor with active COVID-19. The donor label of this sample is uncertain. The CDR3 DNA sequence: TGTGCCAGCAGCTTAGCGGGGGGGGTTGAGACCCAGTACTTC. It codes for CASSLAGGVETQYF.